The entry that follows covers one T cell receptor beta chain sequence. Its cognate antigen is unknown. Unique molecular identifiers had been added to the TCR beta cDNA libraries. Yield was some 540,000 cDNA molecules from about 0.94 to 9.7 million T cells. TCRdb called the PCR reads again in MiXCR, with one record for every CDR3 protein. Of 350,000 to 450,000 distinct CDR3 sequences detected, approximately 37% appear once; the ten largest clones hold around 8%. This record comes from a study of post-analysis software for immune sequencing data. Germline V gene data show CDR1 as LGHNA and CDR2 as YNFKEQ. Trimming left V 0 bases short and J 10 bases short, with 13 bases between. The CDR3 length is 15 residues. Study conclusions and caveats: Strong co-clustering by F measure linked samples that shared a preparation batch. About five TRBV segments, including TRBV5-6, TRBV5-1 and TRBV20-1, were more frequent in patients than controls.

This TCR was sampled from a girl under 10 years old with multiple sclerosis. This chain links TRBV4-2 with TRBJ1-6; D is unclear. Material for sequencing was blood. In nucleotides, the CDR3 is TGTGCCAGCAGCCAAGAAACGGGCGAGGTCTCACCCCTCCACTTT. It translates to CASSQETGEVSPLHF.